These 8 T cell receptor beta chains share one sample of origin, sequenced in a study of blood T cell repertoires in COVID-19. Some clones are missing from TCRdb's copy, which holds only in-frame ones; the method was immunoSEQ multiplex PCR. The repertoire has around 150,000 clones, approximately 84% of them found once; the top ten carry more than 6.5%. The specimen was peripheral blood. The receptor source for this set is a woman in her sixties or seventies with COVID-19, enrolled during active disease.

This clone has only a few counts. V is TRBV7-3 and J is TRBJ2-3; TRBD2 aligns across 9 bases. Germline CDR1 and CDR2: SGHTA and FQGTGA. The ends lost 5 bases at V and 7 bases at J; junction bases unmatched: 13. The CDR3 covers 16 residues. The CDR3 DNA is TGTGCCAGCAGCCCCCGGGTAGCGGGAGAAGTGAATACGCAGTATTTT. Its translation is CASSPRVAGEVNTQYF. The complete variable domain, with remaining parts taken from reference TRBV7-3 and TRBJ2-3, reads GAGVSQTPSNKVTEKGKYVELRCDPISGHTALYWYRQSLGQGPEFLIYFQGTGAADDSGLPNDRFFAVRPEGSVSTLKIQRTERGDSAVYLCASSPRVAGEVNTQYFGPGTRLTVL.

The DNA of the CDR3 is TGCGCCAGCAGTCAATCGGTCGTCCGCGACAATGAGCAGTTCTTC. Encoded protein: CASSQSVVRDNEQFF. The V gene is TRBV23-1, the J gene TRBJ2-1, with D unclear. TRBV23-1 is known as an ORF, though its function is uncertain. This CDR3 has 15 residues. The ends were cut back, 0 bases at V and 5 bases at J, with 11 bases in the middle.

The chain links TRBV21-1 to TRBJ1-1. TRBV21-1 is a known pseudogene. The CDR3 runs to 13 residues. CDR3 region: CASSRDRETEAFF. The CDR3 nucleotides are TGTGCCAGCAGCCGGGATAGAGAAACTGAAGCTTTCTTT.

This clone was observed a single time. The chain has TRBV7-9 and TRBJ1-5, with 7 positions matching TRBD1. The CDR3 loop spans 14 amino acids. Trimming cost V 4 bases and J 7 bases; bases outside gene matches: 7. Germline V CDR1 and CDR2: SEHNR, FQNEAQ (reference sequence). CDR3 protein: CASSWEGGMQPQHF. The CDR3 DNA reads TGTGCCAGCAGCTGGGAAGGGGGCATGCAGCCCCAGCATTTT.

The gene calls are TRBV12-3 or TRBV12-4 and TRBJ1-3; maybe TRBD1 (6 bases). V dropped 3 bases and J dropped 6 bases, with 9 bases sitting between them. The CDR3 runs to 13 residues. CDR3 coding DNA: TGTGCCAGCAGTTTGGGGGGGCAAAACACCATATATTTT. Amino acid sequence: CASSLGGQNTIYF.

The CDR3 DNA sequence: TGCAGTGCTAGTGGCGTGGATGAGCAGTTCTTC. This gives the protein CSASGVDEQFF. This chain connects TRBV20-1 to TRBJ2-1; no clear D gene. The CDR3 sequence is 11 residues long. In germline, CDR1 is DFQATT, CDR2 SNEGSKA (reference sequence). V lost 3 bases and J 8 bases, leaving 8 bases between the germline ends.

This clone has a single count. The chain carries TRBV3-1 (or the pseudogene TRBV3-2) and TRBJ1-5; D is unclear. The CDR3 contains 16 residues. V was cut by 0 bases and J by 0 bases, with 9 bases left in between. Per germline, CDR1 LGHDT and CDR2 YNNKEL (reference sequence). The CDR3 region has the DNA TGTGCCAGCAGCCAAGAACCGGGTTATAGCAATCAGCCCCAGCATTTT. Translation: CASSQEPGYSNQPQHF.

This clone was counted between two and nine times. V and J are TRBV5-4 and TRBJ1-4; weak D call: TRBD1 (6 bases). Germline CDR1 and CDR2: SGHNT and YYREEE (reference sequence). Trimming removed 4 bases from V and 5 bases from J, with 15 bases in between. The CDR3 loop spans 15 amino acids. CDR3 sequence reads: CASSNNRALNEKLFF. CDR3 DNA sequence: TGTGCCAGCAGCAATAACAGGGCTTTGAATGAAAAACTGTTTTTT.